These T cell receptor beta chains were read from a single sample in a study of cytomegalovirus exposure and HLA in healthy donors. This table comes from immunoSEQ multiplex PCR, and its TCRdb copy is limited to in-frame clones, with some not included. The table lists approximately 120,000 clones, 73% of them singletons. The sample comprised PBMCs. These receptors were obtained from a man aged 40-49 years in good health and CMV-seronegative. Each CDR3 is given with its conserved first and last residue. The order of the fields is V gene, J gene, clone size, D gene, CDR3 protein, CDR3 DNA. The D gene is left open where the match is weak. Some rows have no size entry. The others give once, few or many, or a class for an expanded clone.

V gene: TRBV29-1; J gene: TRBJ1-1; clone size: once; D gene: TRBD1; CDR3 protein: CSVGQELNTEAFF; CDR3 DNA: TGCAGCGTAGGACAGGAGCTGAACACTGAAGCTTTCTTT
V gene: TRBV6-4; J gene: TRBJ2-3; clone size: few; D gene: TRBD2; CDR3 protein: CASSDSTSGGDTQYF; CDR3 DNA: TGTGCCAGCAGTGACTCGACTAGCGGGGGAGATACGCAGTATTTT
V gene: TRBV6-5; J gene: TRBJ1-2; clone size: .; D gene: TRBD1; CDR3 protein: CASSSQTGKDGYTF; CDR3 DNA: TGTGCCAGCAGTTCCCAGACAGGGAAGGATGGCTACACCTTC
V gene: TRBV4-3; J gene: TRBJ2-3; clone size: .; D gene: TRBD1; CDR3 protein: CASSRTQGADTQYF; CDR3 DNA: TGCGCCAGCAGCCGTACCCAGGGGGCAGATACGCAGTATTTT
V gene: TRBV29-1; J gene: TRBJ1-4; clone size: .; D gene: TRBD1; CDR3 protein: CSARKGTGAEKLFF; CDR3 DNA: TGCAGCGCCCGGAAAGGGACAGGGGCTGAAAAACTGTTTTTT
V gene: TRBV4-1; J gene: TRBJ2-2; clone size: .; D gene: .; CDR3 protein: CASSQGGLFTGELFF; CDR3 DNA: TGCGCCAGCAGCCAAGGGGGACTTTTCACCGGGGAGCTGTTTTTT
V gene: TRBV7-2; J gene: TRBJ1-1; clone size: .; D gene: .; CDR3 protein: CASSLPSGNGDEAFF; CDR3 DNA: TGTGCCAGCAGCTTACCATCGGGGAACGGTGATGAAGCTTTCTTT
V gene: TRBV19; J gene: TRBJ2-7; clone size: many; D gene: .; CDR3 protein: CASSTKLETYEQYF; CDR3 DNA: TGTGCCAGTAGTACCAAACTAGAGACCTACGAGCAGTACTTC
V gene: TRBV2; J gene: TRBJ1-4; clone size: .; D gene: .; CDR3 protein: CASNSGTTNEKLFF; CDR3 DNA: TGTGCCAGCAATTCAGGGACAACTAATGAAAAACTGTTTTTT
V gene: TRBV4-1; J gene: TRBJ2-3; clone size: few; D gene: TRBD2; CDR3 protein: CASSQPFLAGGVDTQYF; CDR3 DNA: TGCGCCAGCAGCCAACCCTTCCTAGCGGGGGGAGTAGATACGCAGTATTTT
V gene: TRBV4-3; J gene: TRBJ1-2; clone size: .; D gene: TRBD1; CDR3 protein: CASSQGLGTGVDGYTF; CDR3 DNA: TGCGCCAGCAGCCAAGGATTGGGTACAGGGGTGGATGGCTACACCTTC
V gene: TRBV5-8; J gene: TRBJ2-7; clone size: .; D gene: TRBD1; CDR3 protein: CASSLGQGLSYEQYF; CDR3 DNA: TGTGCCAGCAGCTTGGGACAGGGTCTATCCTACGAGCAGTACTTC
V gene: TRBV6-6; J gene: TRBJ2-1; clone size: .; D gene: .; CDR3 protein: CASRAGSARYNEQFF; CDR3 DNA: TGTGCCAGCCGGGCCGGGAGCGCCCGCTACAATGAGCAGTTCTTC
V gene: TRBV19; J gene: TRBJ2-3; clone size: .; D gene: TRBD2; CDR3 protein: CASSIDRSSGGKTDTQYF; CDR3 DNA: TGTGCCAGTAGTATAGATAGGAGTAGCGGGGGGAAAACAGATACGCAGTATTTT
V gene: TRBV5-6; J gene: TRBJ2-5; clone size: .; D gene: .; CDR3 protein: CASSLGLFQETQYF; CDR3 DNA: TGTGCCAGCAGCTTGGGACTATTTCAAGAGACCCAGTACTTC
V gene: TRBV9; J gene: TRBJ2-1; clone size: .; D gene: TRBD2; CDR3 protein: CASSVAGGPNEQFF; CDR3 DNA: TGTGCCAGCAGCGTAGCGGGGGGTCCCAATGAGCAGTTCTTC
V gene: TRBV5-1; J gene: TRBJ2-1; clone size: few; D gene: TRBD2; CDR3 protein: CASSTLAGGKNEQFF; CDR3 DNA: TGCGCCAGCAGCACACTAGCGGGGGGGAAAAATGAGCAGTTCTTC
V gene: TRBV6-1; J gene: TRBJ2-7; clone size: .; D gene: .; CDR3 protein: CASSEAPRLPYEQYF; CDR3 DNA: TGTGCCAGCAGTGAAGCCCCGCGGTTGCCCTACGAGCAGTACTTC
V gene: TRBV27; J gene: TRBJ1-6; clone size: .; D gene: .; CDR3 protein: CASSRQPNNSPLHF; CDR3 DNA: TGTGCCAGCAGTCGACAGCCGAATAATTCACCCCTCCACTTT
V gene: TRBV21-1; J gene: TRBJ2-1; clone size: .; D gene: .; CDR3 protein: CASSKSRLAGAANEQFF; CDR3 DNA: TGTGCCAGCAGCAAATCGAGGCTAGCGGGGGCCGCCAATGAGCAGTTCTTC
V gene: TRBV4-1; J gene: TRBJ2-5; clone size: .; D gene: TRBD2; CDR3 protein: CASSQDRGTSERETQYF; CDR3 DNA: TGCGCCAGCAGCCAAGATAGGGGGACTAGCGAACGAGAGACCCAGTACTTC
V gene: TRBV29-1; J gene: TRBJ1-2; clone size: once; D gene: TRBD1; CDR3 protein: CSADSDRVDGYTF; CDR3 DNA: TGCAGCGCGGACTCGGACAGGGTAGATGGCTACACCTTC
V gene: TRBV7-2; J gene: TRBJ2-7; clone size: .; D gene: .; CDR3 protein: CASSLQAGRSEQYF; CDR3 DNA: TGTGCCAGCAGCTTACAGGCGGGACGGAGCGAGCAGTACTTC
V gene: TRBV9; J gene: TRBJ1-5; clone size: once; D gene: TRBD1; CDR3 protein: CASSPQGGTNQPQHF; CDR3 DNA: TGTGCCAGCAGTCCCCAGGGGGGTACAAATCAGCCCCAGCATTTT
V gene: TRBV11-3; J gene: TRBJ2-1; clone size: .; D gene: TRBD1; CDR3 protein: CASSLGDRADEQFF; CDR3 DNA: TGTGCCAGCAGCCTCGGCGACAGGGCGGATGAGCAGTTCTTC
V gene: TRBV7-9; J gene: TRBJ2-7; clone size: .; D gene: .; CDR3 protein: CASSWDFSYEQYF; CDR3 DNA: TGTGCCAGCAGCTGGGACTTCTCCTACGAGCAGTACTTC